This T cell receptor (beta chain) stems from a study of cytomegalovirus exposure and HLA in healthy donors. The CDR3 loop spans 15 amino acids. Germline V gene lookup returns CDR1 SGHVS and CDR2 FNYEAQ. V was clipped by 5 bases and J by 6 bases; unmatched bases: 7. This PCR relied on a set of 60 Vbeta primers and 13 Jbeta primers. Sequenced by immunoSEQ multiplex PCR; TCRdb stores in-frame clones only, minus some. The sample includes 200,000 to 250,000 clones, over 80% seen only once; the top ten take about 0.77%. This clone has only one observation. V usage is TRBV7-6 and J usage is TRBJ2-3; 11 bases agree with TRBD2. This receptor was identified in a boy aged 2 to 9 in good health and CMV-seronegative. The sequenced sample was PBMCs. This CDR3 is CASSLTSGSGDTQYF. The CDR3 DNA reads as TGTGCCAGCAGCCTTACTAGCGGGAGTGGGGATACGCAGTATTTT.